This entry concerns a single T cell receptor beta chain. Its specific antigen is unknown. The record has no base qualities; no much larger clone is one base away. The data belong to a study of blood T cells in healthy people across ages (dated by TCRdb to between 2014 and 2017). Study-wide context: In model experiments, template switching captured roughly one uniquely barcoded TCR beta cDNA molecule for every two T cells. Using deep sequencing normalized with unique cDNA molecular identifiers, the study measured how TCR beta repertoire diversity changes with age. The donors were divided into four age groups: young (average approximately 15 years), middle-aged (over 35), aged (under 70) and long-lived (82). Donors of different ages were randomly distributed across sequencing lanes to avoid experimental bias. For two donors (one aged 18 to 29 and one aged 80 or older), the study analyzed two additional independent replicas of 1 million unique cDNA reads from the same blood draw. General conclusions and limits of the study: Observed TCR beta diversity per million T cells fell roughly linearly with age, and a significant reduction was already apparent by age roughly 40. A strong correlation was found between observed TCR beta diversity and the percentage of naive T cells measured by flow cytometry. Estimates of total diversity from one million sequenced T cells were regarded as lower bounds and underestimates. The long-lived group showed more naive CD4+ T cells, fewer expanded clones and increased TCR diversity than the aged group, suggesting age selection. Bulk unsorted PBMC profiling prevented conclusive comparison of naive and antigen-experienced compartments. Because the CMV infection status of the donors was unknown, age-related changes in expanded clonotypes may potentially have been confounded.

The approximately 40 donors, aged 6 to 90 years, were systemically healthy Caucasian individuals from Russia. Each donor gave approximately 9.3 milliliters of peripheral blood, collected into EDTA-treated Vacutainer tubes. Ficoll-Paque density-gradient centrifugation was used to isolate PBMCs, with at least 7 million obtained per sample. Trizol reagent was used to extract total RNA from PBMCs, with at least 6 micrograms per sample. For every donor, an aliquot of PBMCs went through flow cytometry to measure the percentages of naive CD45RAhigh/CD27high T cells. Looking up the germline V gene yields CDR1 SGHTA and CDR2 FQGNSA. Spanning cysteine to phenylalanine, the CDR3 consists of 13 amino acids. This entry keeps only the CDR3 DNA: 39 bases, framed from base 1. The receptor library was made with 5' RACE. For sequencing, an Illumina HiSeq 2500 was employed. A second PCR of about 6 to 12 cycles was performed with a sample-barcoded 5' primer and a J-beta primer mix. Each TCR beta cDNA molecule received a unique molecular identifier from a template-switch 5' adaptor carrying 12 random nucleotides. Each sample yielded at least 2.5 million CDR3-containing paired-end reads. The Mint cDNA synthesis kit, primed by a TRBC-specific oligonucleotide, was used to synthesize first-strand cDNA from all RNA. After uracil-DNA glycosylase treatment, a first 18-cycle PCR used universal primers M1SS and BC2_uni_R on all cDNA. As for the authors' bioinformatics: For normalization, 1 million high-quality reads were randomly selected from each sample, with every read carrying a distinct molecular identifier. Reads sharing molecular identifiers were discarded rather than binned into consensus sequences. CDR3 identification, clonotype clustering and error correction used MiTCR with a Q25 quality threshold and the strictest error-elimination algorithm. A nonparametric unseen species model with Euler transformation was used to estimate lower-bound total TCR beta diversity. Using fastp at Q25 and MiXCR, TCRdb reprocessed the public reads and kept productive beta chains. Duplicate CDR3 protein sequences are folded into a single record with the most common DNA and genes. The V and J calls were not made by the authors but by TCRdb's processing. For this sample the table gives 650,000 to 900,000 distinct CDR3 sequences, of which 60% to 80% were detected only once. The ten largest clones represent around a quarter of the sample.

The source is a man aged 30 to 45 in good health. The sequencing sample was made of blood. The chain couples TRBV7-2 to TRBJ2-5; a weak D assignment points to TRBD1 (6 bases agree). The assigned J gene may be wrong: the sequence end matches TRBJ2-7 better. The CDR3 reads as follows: CASNNRDQGEQYF. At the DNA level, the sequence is TGTGCCAGCAACAACAGGGATCAAGGCGAGCAGTACTTC.